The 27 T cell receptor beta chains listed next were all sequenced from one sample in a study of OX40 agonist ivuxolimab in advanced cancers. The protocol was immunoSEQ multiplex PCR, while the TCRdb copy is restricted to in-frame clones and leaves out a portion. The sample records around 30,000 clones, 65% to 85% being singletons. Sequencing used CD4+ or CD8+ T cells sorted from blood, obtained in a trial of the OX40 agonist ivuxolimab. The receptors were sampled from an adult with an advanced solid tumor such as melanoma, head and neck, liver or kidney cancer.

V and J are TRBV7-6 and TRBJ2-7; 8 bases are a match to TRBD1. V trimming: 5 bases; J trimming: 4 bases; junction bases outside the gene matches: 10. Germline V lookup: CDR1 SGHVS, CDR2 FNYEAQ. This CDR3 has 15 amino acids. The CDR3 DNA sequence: TGTGCCAGCAGCCCGGGGCAGGGGGCCGTTTACGAGCAGTACTTC. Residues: CASSPGQGAVYEQYF.

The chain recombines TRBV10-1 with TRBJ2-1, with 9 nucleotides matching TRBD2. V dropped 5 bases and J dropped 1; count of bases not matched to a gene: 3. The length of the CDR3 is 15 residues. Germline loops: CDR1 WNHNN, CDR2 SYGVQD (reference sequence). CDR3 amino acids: CASSSGRPSYNEQFF. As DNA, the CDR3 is TGCGCCAGCAGTAGCGGGAGGCCTTCCTACAATGAGCAGTTCTTC.

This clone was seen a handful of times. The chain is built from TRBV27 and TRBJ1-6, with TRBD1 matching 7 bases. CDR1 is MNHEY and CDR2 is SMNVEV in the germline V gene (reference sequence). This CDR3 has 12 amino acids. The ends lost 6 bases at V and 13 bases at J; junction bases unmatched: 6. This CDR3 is CASRLSGGPLHF. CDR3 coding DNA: TGTGCCAGCAGGCTGTCAGGGGGGCCCCTCCACTTT.

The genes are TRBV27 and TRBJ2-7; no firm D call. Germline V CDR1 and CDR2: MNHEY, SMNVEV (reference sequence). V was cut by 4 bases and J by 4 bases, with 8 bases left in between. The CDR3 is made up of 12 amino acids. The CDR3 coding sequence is TGTGCCAGCAGTTCCGCACATTACGAGCAGTACTTC. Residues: CASSSAHYEQYF.

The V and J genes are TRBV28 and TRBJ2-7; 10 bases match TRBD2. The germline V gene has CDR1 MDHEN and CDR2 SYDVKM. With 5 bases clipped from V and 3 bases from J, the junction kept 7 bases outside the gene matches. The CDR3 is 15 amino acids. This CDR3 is CASSPLVAGGYEQYF. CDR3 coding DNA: TGTGCCAGCAGTCCGCTGGTAGCGGGGGGCTACGAGCAGTACTTC.

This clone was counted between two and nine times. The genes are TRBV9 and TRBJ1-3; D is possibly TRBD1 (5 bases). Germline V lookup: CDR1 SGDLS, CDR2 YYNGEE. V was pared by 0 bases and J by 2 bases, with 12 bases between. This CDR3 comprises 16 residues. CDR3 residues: CASSVAYRSTGNTIYF. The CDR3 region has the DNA TGTGCCAGCAGCGTAGCATACAGGTCTACTGGAAACACCATATATTTT. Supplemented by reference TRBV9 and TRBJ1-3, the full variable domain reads DSGVTQTPKHLITATGQRVTLRCSPRSGDLSVYWYQQSLDQGLQFLIQYYNGEERAKGNILERFSAQQFPDLHSELNLSSLELGDSALYFCASSVAYRSTGNTIYFGEGSWLTVV.

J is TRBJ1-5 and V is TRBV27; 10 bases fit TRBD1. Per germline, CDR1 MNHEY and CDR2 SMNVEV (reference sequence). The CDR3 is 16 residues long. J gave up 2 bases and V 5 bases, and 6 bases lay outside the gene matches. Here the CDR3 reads CASSPLGTGGNQPQHF. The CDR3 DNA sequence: TGTGCCAGCAGTCCGTTAGGGACAGGGGGCAATCAGCCCCAGCATTTT.

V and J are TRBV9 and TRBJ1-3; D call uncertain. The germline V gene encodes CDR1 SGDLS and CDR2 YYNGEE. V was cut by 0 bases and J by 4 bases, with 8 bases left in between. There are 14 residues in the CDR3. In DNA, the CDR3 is TGTGCCAGCAGCGTAGCTCCGGGAGGAAACACCATATATTTT. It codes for CASSVAPGGNTIYF.

CDR3 sequence (DNA): TGTGCCAGCAGTATGTCTAGCACAGATACGCAGTATTTT. Protein product: CASSMSSTDTQYF. The chain couples TRBV27 to TRBJ2-3, with D unresolved. In germline, CDR1 is MNHEY, CDR2 SMNVEV (reference sequence). The CDR3 runs 13 residues. V was clipped by 5 bases and J by 0 bases, with 6 bases between them.

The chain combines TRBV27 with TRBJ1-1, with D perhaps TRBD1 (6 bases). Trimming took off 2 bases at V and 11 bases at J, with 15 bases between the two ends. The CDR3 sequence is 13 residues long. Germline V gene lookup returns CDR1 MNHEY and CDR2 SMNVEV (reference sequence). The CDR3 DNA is TGTGCCAGCAGTTTAGATACAGGGTATCGGGCTTTCTTT. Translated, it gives CASSLDTGYRAFF.

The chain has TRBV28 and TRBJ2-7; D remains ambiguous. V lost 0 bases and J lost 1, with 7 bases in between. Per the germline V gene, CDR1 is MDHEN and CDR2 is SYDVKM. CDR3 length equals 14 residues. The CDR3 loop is CASSLWTVSYEQYF. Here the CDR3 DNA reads TGTGCCAGCAGTTTATGGACGGTTTCCTACGAGCAGTACTTC.

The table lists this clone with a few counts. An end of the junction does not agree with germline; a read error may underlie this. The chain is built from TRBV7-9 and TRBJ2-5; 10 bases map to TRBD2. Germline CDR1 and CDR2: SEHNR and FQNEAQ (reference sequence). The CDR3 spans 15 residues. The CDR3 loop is CASSQERGGQETQYF. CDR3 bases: TGCGCCAGCAGCCAAGAGCGGGGGGGCCAAGAGACCCAGTACTTC.

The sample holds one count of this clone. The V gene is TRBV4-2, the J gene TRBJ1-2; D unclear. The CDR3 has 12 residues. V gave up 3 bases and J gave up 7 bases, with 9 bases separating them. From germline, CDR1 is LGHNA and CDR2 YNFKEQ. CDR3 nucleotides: TGTGCCAGCAGCCAGCCGGCGGGTGGCTACACCTTC. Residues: CASSQPAGGYTF.

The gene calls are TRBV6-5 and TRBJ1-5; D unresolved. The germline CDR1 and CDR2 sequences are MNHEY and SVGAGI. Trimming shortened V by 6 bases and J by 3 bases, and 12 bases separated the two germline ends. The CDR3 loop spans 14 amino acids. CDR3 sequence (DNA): TGTGCCAGCAGACAGACTGGGGTCAATCAGCCCCAGCATTTT. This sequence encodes CASRQTGVNQPQHF.

The CDR3 sequence: CASSYSRLAGEGEQYF. CDR3 DNA sequence: TGTGCCAGCAGTTACTCCCGACTAGCGGGAGAAGGAGAGCAGTACTTC. This chain links TRBV6-5 with TRBJ2-7; TRBD2 matches at 12 bases. In germline, CDR1 is MNHEY, CDR2 SVGAGI. This CDR3 has 16 residues. V shed 0 bases and J 7 bases; nucleotides not matched to a gene: 7.

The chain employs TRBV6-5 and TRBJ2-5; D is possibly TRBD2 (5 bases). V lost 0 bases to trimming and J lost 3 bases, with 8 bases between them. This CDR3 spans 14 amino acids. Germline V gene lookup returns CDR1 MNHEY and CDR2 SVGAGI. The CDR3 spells CASSYSPGEETQYF. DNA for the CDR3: TGTGCCAGCAGTTACTCACCCGGGGAAGAGACCCAGTACTTC.

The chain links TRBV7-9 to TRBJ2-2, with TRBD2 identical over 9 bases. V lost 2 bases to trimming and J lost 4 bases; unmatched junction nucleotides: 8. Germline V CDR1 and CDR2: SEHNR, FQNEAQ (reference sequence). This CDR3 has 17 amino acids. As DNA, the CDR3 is TGTGCCAGCAGCTTACAACTAGCGGGTGATTTCACCGGGGAGCTGTTTTTT. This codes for CASSLQLAGDFTGELFF.

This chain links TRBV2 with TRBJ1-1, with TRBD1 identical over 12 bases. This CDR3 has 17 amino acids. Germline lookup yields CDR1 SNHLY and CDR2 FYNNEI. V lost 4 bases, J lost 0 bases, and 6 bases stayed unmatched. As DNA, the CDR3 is TGTGCCAGCAGTGGGGGGACAGGGGGCATTATGAACACTGAAGCTTTCTTT. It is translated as CASSGGTGGIMNTEAFF.

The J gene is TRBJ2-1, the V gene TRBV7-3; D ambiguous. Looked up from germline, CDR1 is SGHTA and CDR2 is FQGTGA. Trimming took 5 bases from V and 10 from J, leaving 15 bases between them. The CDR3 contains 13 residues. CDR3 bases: TGTGCCAGCAGCCTCCACAACTCGCCCGAGCAGTTCTTC. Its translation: CASSLHNSPEQFF.

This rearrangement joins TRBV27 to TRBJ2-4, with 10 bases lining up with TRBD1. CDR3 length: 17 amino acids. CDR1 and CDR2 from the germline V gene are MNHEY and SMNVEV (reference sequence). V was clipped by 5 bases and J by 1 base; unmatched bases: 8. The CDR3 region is CASSEKPGQGAKNIQYF. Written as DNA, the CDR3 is TGTGCCAGCAGTGAAAAACCGGGACAGGGGGCCAAAAACATTCAGTACTTC.

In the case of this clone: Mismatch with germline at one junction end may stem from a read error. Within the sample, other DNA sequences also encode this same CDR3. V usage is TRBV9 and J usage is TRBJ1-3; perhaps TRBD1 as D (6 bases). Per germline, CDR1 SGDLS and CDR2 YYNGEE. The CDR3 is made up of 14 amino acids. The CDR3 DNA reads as TGTGCCAGCAGCGTAGCGGGGGCTGGAAACACCATATATTTC. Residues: CASSVAGAGNTIYF.

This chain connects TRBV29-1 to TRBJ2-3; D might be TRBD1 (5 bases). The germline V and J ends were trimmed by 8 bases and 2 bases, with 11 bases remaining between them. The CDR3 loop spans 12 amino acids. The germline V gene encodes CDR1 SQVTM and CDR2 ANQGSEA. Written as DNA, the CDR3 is TGCAGCTCCCAGACAGTCACAGATACGCAGTATTTT. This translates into CSSQTVTDTQYF.

This chain's CDR3 is CASSLALIGYTF. For the CDR3, the DNA is TGTGCCAGCAGCTTAGCGTTGATTGGCTACACCTTC. The V and J genes are TRBV11-1 and TRBJ1-2, with D unresolved. The CDR3 extends over 12 amino acids. Trimming left V 0 bases short and J 7 bases short, with 6 bases between. CDR1 and CDR2 (germline): SGHAT, FQDESV (reference sequence).

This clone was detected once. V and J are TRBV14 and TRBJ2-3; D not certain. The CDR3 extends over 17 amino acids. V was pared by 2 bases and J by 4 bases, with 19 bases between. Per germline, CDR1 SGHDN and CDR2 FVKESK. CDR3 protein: CASSQFGGVGLADTQYF. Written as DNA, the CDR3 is TGTGCCAGCAGCCAATTTGGCGGAGTAGGGTTAGCAGATACGCAGTATTTT. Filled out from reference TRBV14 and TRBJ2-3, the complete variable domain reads EAGVTQFPSHSVIEKGQTVTLRCDPISGHDNLYWYRRVMGKEIKFLLHFVKESKQDESGMPNNRFLAERTGGTYSTLKVQPAELEDSGVYFCASSQFGGVGLADTQYFGPGTRLTVL.

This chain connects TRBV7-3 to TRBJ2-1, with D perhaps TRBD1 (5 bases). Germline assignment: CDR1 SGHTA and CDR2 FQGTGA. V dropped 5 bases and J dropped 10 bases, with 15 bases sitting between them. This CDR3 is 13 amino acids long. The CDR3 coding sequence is TGTGCCAGCAGCGATGGGTTCGACAGAGAGCAGTTCTTC. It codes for CASSDGFDREQFF.

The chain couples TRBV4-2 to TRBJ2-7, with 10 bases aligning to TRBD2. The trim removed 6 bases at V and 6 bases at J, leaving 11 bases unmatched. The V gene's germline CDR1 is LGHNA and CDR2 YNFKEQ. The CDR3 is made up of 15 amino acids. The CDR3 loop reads CASRSSGTSESEQYF. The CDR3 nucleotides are TGTGCCAGCAGATCATCCGGGACTAGCGAGAGCGAGCAGTACTTC.

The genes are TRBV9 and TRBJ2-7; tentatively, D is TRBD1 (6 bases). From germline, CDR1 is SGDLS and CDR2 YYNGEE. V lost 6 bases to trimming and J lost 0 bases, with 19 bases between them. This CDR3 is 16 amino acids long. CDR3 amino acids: CASTPEGEYPSYEQYF. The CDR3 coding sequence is TGTGCCAGCACCCCCGAGGGGGAGTACCCCTCCTACGAGCAGTACTTC.